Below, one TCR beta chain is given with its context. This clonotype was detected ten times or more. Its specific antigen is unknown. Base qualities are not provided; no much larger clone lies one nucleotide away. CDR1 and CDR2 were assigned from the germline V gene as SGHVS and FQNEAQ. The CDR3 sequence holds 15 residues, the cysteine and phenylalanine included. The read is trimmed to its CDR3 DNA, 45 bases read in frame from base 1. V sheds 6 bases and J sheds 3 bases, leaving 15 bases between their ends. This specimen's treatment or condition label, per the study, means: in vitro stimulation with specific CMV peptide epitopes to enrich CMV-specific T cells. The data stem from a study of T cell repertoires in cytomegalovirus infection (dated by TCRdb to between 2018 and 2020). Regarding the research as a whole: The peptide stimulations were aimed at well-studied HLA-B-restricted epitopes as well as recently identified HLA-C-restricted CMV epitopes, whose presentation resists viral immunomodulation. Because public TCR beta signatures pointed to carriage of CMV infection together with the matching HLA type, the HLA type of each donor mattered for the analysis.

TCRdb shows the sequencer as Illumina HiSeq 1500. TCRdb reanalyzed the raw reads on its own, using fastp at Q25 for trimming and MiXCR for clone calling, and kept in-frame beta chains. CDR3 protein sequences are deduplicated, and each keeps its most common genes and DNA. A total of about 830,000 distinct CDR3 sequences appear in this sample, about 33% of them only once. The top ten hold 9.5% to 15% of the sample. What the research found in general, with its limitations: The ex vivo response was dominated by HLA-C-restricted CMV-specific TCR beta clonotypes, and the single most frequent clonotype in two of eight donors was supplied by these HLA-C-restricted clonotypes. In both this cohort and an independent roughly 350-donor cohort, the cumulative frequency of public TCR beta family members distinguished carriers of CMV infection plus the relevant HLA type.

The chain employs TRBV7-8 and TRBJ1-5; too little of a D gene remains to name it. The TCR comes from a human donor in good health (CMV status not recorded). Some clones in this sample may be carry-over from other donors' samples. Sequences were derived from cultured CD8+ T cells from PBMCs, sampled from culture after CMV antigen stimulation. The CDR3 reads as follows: CASRSEINPNQPQHF. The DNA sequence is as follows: TGTGCCAGCAGGAGCGAAATAAACCCCAATCAGCCCCAGCATTTT.